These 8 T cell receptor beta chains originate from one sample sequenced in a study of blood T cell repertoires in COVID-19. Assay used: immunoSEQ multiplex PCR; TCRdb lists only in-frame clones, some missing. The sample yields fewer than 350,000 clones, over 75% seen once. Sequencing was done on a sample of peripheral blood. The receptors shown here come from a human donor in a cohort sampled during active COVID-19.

The DNA of the CDR3 is TGTGCCAGCTCACCATCACTAGCGGGGGATCAAGATACGCAGTATTTT. Protein: CASSPSLAGDQDTQYF. This chain links TRBV18 with TRBJ2-3, with 11 bases lining up with TRBD2. Germline CDR1 reads KGHSH; CDR2 reads LQKENI. Trimming removed 2 bases from V and 5 bases from J; junction bases left unmatched: 6. There are 16 residues in the CDR3. Drawing the rest from reference TRBV18 and TRBJ2-3, the complete variable domain is NAGVMQNPRHLVRRRGQEARLRCSPMKGHSHVYWYRQLPEEGLKFMVYLQKENIIDESGMPKERFSAEFPKEGPSILRIQQVVRGDSAAYFCASSPSLAGDQDTQYFGPGTRLTVL.

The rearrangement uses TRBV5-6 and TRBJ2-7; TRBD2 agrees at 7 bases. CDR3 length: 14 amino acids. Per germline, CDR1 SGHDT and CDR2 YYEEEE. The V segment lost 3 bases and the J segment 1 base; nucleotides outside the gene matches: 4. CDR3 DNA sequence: TGTGCCAGCAGCTCGGGGGGAAAGTCCTACGAGCAGTACTTC. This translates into CASSSGGKSYEQYF.

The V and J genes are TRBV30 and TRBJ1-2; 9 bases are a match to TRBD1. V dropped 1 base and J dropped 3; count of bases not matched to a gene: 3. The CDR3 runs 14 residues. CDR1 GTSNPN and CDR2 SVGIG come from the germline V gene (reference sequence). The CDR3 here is CAWSGGTGHYGYTF. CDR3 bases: TGTGCCTGGAGTGGAGGGACAGGGCACTATGGCTACACCTTC.

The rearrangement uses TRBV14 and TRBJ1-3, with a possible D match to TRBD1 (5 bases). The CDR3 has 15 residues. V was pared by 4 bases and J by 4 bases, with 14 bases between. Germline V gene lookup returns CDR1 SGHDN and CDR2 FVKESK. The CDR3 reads CASSLGLRRGNTIYF. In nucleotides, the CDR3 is TGTGCCAGCAGCCTGGGACTTCGGAGGGGAAACACCATATATTTT.

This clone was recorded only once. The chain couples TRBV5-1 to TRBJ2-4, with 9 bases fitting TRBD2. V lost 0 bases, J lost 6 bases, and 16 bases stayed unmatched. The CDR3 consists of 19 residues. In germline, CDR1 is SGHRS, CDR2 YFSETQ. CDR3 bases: TGCGCCAGCAGCTTGGGGTCTGCGATACCGGGACTAGCCCTAAACATTCAGTACTTC. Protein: CASSLGSAIPGLALNIQYF.

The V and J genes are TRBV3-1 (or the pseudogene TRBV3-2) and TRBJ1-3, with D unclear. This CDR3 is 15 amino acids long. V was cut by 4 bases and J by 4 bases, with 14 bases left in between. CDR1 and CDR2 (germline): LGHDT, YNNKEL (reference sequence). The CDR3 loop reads CASSRVEARGNTIYF. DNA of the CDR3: TGTGCCAGCAGCCGCGTGGAAGCGCGGGGAAACACCATATATTTT.

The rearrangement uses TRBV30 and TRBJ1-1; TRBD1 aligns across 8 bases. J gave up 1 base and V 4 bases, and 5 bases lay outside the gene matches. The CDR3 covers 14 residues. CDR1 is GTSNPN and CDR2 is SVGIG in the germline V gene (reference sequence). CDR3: CAWIRGHQNTEAFF. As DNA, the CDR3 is TGTGCCTGGATCAGGGGGCATCAGAACACTGAAGCTTTCTTT.

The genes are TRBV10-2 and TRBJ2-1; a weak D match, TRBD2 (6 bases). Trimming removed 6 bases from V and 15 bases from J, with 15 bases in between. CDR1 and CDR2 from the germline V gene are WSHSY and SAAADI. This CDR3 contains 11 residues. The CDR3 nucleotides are TGCGCCAGCAGCCCGGGGGAGGAGATGTTCTTC. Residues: CASSPGEEMFF.